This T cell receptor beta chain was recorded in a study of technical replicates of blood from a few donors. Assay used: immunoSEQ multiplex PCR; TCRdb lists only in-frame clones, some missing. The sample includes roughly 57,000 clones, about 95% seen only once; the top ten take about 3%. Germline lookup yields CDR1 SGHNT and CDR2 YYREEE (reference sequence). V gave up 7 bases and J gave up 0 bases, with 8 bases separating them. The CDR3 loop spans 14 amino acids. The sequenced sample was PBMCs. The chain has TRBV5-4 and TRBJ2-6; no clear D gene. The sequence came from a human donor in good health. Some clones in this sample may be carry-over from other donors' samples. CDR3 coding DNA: TGTGCCAGCTTTAGAGCCTCTGGGGCCAACGTCCTGACTTTC. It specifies CASFRASGANVLTF.